These 32 T cell receptor beta chains share one sample of origin, sequenced in a study of shared clonotypes between healthy human individuals. The method was immunoSEQ multiplex PCR; TCRdb's version includes in-frame clones alone and lacks a portion of them. The data contain some 700,000 clones, about 90% of them singletons. Sample: memory CD8+ T cells from PBMCs. Sample subset: CD45RO+ cells pooled with CCR7-negative TemRA cells. The receptors stem from a man in his late teens or twenties in good health. Some clones in this sample may be carry-over from other donors' samples.

This chain links TRBV25-1 with TRBJ2-7; no definite D call. Germline values: CDR1 MGHDK, CDR2 SYGVNS. With 1 base removed from V and 5 bases from J, the gap between germline ends came to 6 bases. This CDR3 is 12 amino acids long. The CDR3 sequence: CASSEWADEQYF. The DNA for the CDR3 is TGTGCCAGCAGTGAATGGGCAGACGAGCAGTACTTC.

The CDR3 DNA reads TGTGCCAGCAGCTTTAGCCCTACAGGGCGAGGCACCGGGGAGCTGTTTTTT. Translated: CASSFSPTGRGTGELFF. J is TRBJ2-2 and V is TRBV5-6; the D gene is possibly TRBD1 (6 bases). The V end lost 2 bases, the J end lost 4 bases, and 18 bases lay between the germline ends. CDR3 size: 17 residues. Germline CDR1 and CDR2: SGHDT and YYEEEE.

The CDR3 DNA follows: TGTGCCAGCAGCCCCGGAGGCCCAGGGGTGGCTTTCTTT. This translates into CASSPGGPGVAFF. V and J are TRBV9 and TRBJ1-1; weak D call: TRBD1 (6 bases). The CDR3 is 13 amino acids. V gave up 4 bases and J gave up 11 bases, with 18 bases separating them. CDR1 SGDLS and CDR2 YYNGEE come from the germline V gene.

The chain employs TRBV9 and TRBJ2-5; 7 bases match TRBD2. J lost 4 bases, V lost 0 bases, and 6 bases had no gene match. Germline V gene sequence: CDR1 SGDLS, CDR2 YYNGEE. This CDR3 is 15 amino acids long. The CDR3 region has the DNA TGTGCCAGCAGCGTAGAGTCTAGCGGAGGAGAGACCCAGTACTTC. Encoded protein: CASSVESSGGETQYF.

A word on this clone: The same CDR3 is also encoded by other DNA sequences in this sample. The chain couples TRBV9 to TRBJ2-5; the D is unclear. The CDR3 is made up of 11 amino acids. Germline CDR1 is SGDLS and CDR2 is YYNGEE. V was trimmed by 3 bases and J by 5 bases, leaving 5 bases between them. The CDR3 nucleotides read TGTGCCAGCAGCGCTGGCGAGACCCAGTACTTC. Translated: CASSAGETQYF.

V gene TRBV30 combines with J gene TRBJ2-7; D unresolved. CDR1 GTSNPN and CDR2 SVGIG come from the germline V gene (reference sequence). The CDR3 covers 16 residues. V dropped 3 bases and J dropped 0 bases, with 18 bases sitting between them. The CDR3 loop is CAWRDRASRASYEQYF. Here the CDR3 DNA reads TGTGCCTGGAGGGACCGGGCCTCCAGAGCCTCCTACGAGCAGTACTTC. The full variable domain, its missing parts supplied by reference TRBV30 and TRBJ2-7, is SQTIHQWPATLVQPVGSPLSLECTVEGTSNPNLYWYRQAAGRGLQLLFYSVGIGQISSEVPQNLSASRPQDRQFILSSKKLLLSDSGFYLCAWRDRASRASYEQYFGPGTRLTVT.

The chain joins TRBV19 to TRBJ2-7, with 8 bases aligning to TRBD1. There are 14 residues in the CDR3. Per the germline V gene, CDR1 is LNHDA and CDR2 is SQIVND (reference sequence). J was trimmed by 5 bases and V by 4 bases; bases with no gene match: 7. The DNA of the CDR3 is TGTGCCAGTAGTAGGGCAGGGGGCCCCGACGAGCAGTACTTC. It translates to CASSRAGGPDEQYF.

This chain connects TRBV6-5 to TRBJ1-1; unclear D gene. V lost 0 bases and J 3 bases, leaving 8 bases between the germline ends. Germline V gene lookup returns CDR1 MNHEY and CDR2 SVGAGI. CDR3 length: 14 residues. CDR3 residues: CASSYSNSDTEAFF. In DNA, the CDR3 is TGTGCCAGCAGTTACTCGAATTCCGACACTGAAGCTTTCTTT.

The chain employs TRBV28 and TRBJ2-5; possibly TRBD1 or TRBD2 for D (5 bases each). Trimming shortened V by 6 bases and J by 2 bases, and 19 bases separated the two germline ends. Germline V gene data show CDR1 as MDHEN and CDR2 as SYDVKM. The length of the CDR3 is 16 residues. The CDR3 nucleotides read TGTGCCAGCAGCAGGGACCCCCTGGGGGTTCAAGAGACCCAGTACTTC. Protein sequence: CASSRDPLGVQETQYF.

V gene TRBV15 combines with J gene TRBJ1-4; no firm D call. Germline assignment: CDR1 LNHNV and CDR2 YYDKDF (reference sequence). Trimming cost V 1 base and J 10 bases, with 10 bases left between them. The CDR3 consists of 13 residues. This CDR3 is CATSRVGLVKLFF. CDR3 nucleotides: TGTGCCACCAGCAGAGTCGGATTGGTAAAACTGTTTTTT.

This clone came up once. CDR3 coding DNA: TGTGCCAGCAGCGTCCAAAGGGGAGGTCAGCCCCAGCATTTT. Amino acid sequence: CASSVQRGGQPQHF. V usage is TRBV9 and J usage is TRBJ1-5; tentative D call: TRBD1 (5 bases). V lost 2 bases and J 6 bases, leaving 12 bases between the germline ends. The CDR3 runs to 14 residues. The germline CDR1 and CDR2 sequences are SGDLS and YYNGEE.

This clone was seen repeatedly, ten times or more. This chain connects TRBV27 to TRBJ2-3; D may be TRBD1 (6 bases). The V gene lost 5 bases and the J gene lost 4 bases, with 13 bases spanning the gap. The germline gives CDR1 MNHEY, CDR2 SMNVEV (reference sequence). There are 14 residues in the CDR3. CDR3 sequence: CASSPYRVPDTQYF. The CDR3 bases are TGTGCCAGCAGTCCCTACAGGGTCCCAGATACGCAGTATTTT.

The J gene is TRBJ2-7, the V gene TRBV7-6, with TRBD2 matching 9 bases. This CDR3 has 16 amino acids. The germline gives CDR1 SGHVS, CDR2 FNYEAQ. Losses at the gene ends were 5 bases for V and 3 bases for J; bases not matched to a gene: 11. CDR3 sequence (DNA): TGTGCCAGCAGCGGTATAGCGGGAGACGGCTTCTACGAGCAGTACTTC. Amino acid sequence: CASSGIAGDGFYEQYF. Looking up the rest from reference TRBV7-6 and TRBJ2-7 gives the full variable domain: GAGVSQSPRYKVTKRGQDVALRCDPISGHVSLYWYRQALGQGPEFLTYFNYEAQQDKSGLPNDRFSAERPEGSISTLTIQRTEQRDSAMYRCASSGIAGDGFYEQYFGPGTRLTVT.

V and J are TRBV7-9 and TRBJ2-1, with TRBD2 as a possible D gene (7 bases). Looked up from germline, CDR1 is SEHNR and CDR2 is FQNEAQ (reference sequence). Trimming shortened V by 8 bases and J by 4 bases, and 24 bases separated the two germline ends. This CDR3 region has 17 residues. The CDR3: CASRGLGASGEYNEQFF. The CDR3 DNA reads as TGTGCCAGCCGGGGTCTGGGGGCTAGCGGAGAATACAATGAGCAGTTCTTC.

V usage is TRBV7-9 and J usage is TRBJ2-3; D assignment may be TRBD1 or TRBD2 (5 bases each). Trimming cost V 5 bases and J 2 bases, with 17 bases left between them. CDR1 is SEHNR and CDR2 is FQNEAQ in the germline V gene (reference sequence). The CDR3 length is 16 residues. The CDR3: CASSPRPQDFTDTQYF. DNA of the CDR3: TGTGCCAGCAGCCCCCGACCACAGGACTTCACAGATACGCAGTATTTT.

On this clone itself: The sample has other DNA sequences that encode this CDR3 too. This sequence joins TRBV27 and TRBJ2-2; TRBD2 matches 7 bases. Germline CDR1 MNHEY, CDR2 SMNVEV (reference sequence). The CDR3 length is 15 residues. V lost 4 bases and J lost 5; bases outside the gene matches: 7. The CDR3 DNA follows: TGTGCCAGCAGTTCGGGGAGGGGAGGGACCGGGGAGCTGTTTTTT. Translation: CASSSGRGGTGELFF.

This clone was seen only once. This CDR3 reads CASSLMGTGAWNEQFF. Here the CDR3 DNA reads TGTGCCAGCAGCTTGATGGGGACAGGGGCGTGGAATGAGCAGTTCTTC. The J gene is TRBJ2-1, the V gene TRBV7-8; 10 bases align to TRBD1. The germline gives CDR1 SGHVS, CDR2 FQNEAQ. This CDR3 has 16 residues. J gave up 7 bases and V 3 bases, and 9 bases lay outside the gene matches. The whole variable domain, filled in from reference TRBV7-8 and TRBJ2-1, reads GAGVSQSPRYKVAKRGQDVALRCDPISGHVSLFWYQQALGQGPEFLTYFQNEAQLDKSGLPSDRFFAERPEGSVSTLKIQRTQQEDSAVYLCASSLMGTGAWNEQFFGPGTRLTVL.

The V and J genes are TRBV5-1 and TRBJ2-7; perhaps TRBD1 as D (6 bases). This CDR3 contains 15 residues. The V gene's germline CDR1 is SGHRS and CDR2 YFSETQ. V dropped 4 bases and J dropped 3 bases, with 17 bases sitting between them. CDR3 in DNA: TGCGCCAGCAGCATTGCTCCAGGGGAATACTACGAGCAGTACTTC. Its translation is CASSIAPGEYYEQYF.

This rearrangement joins TRBV19 to TRBJ2-5; no firm D call. There are 18 residues in the CDR3. Trimming removed 0 bases at V and 5 bases at J, with 22 bases between. Looked up from germline, CDR1 is LNHDA and CDR2 is SQIVND (reference sequence). The CDR3 sequence: CASSIEGYSLTLRETQYF. The CDR3 DNA reads as TGTGCCAGTAGTATAGAGGGGTACTCGCTAACCCTCCGGGAGACCCAGTACTTC. The full variable domain, its missing parts supplied by reference TRBV19 and TRBJ2-5, is DGGITQSPKYLFRKEGQNVTLSCEQNLNHDAMYWYRQDPGQGLRLIYYSQIVNDFQKGDIAEGYSVSREKKESFPLTVTSAQKNPTAFYLCASSIEGYSLTLRETQYFGPGTRLLVL.

This chain uses TRBV7-2 with TRBJ2-7; 7 nucleotides match TRBD2. Germline values: CDR1 SGHTA, CDR2 FQGNSA. Trimming took 5 bases from V and 6 from J; bases not matched to a gene: 16. This CDR3 has 16 amino acids. The CDR3 here is CASSHTSGGSPLEQYF. The CDR3 DNA reads TGTGCCAGCAGCCATACCTCGGGCGGGAGCCCCCTCGAGCAGTACTTC.

The rearrangement uses TRBV5-4 and TRBJ2-5; D not certain. Near its end, the DNA agrees better with TRBJ2-7, so the J call may be wrong. CDR1 and CDR2 (germline): SGHNT, YYREEE (reference sequence). The CDR3 is 11 residues long. The CDR3 nucleotides read TGTGCCAGCAGCTTGGAAGACGAGCAGTACTTC. Translated, it gives CASSLEDEQYF.

The chain uses TRBV7-2 and TRBJ1-3; D is uncertain. Deletions cut 5 bases from V and 9 bases from J, with 17 bases between. Germline CDR1 SGHTA, CDR2 FQGNSA. This CDR3 is built from 14 residues. CDR3 DNA: TGTGCCAGCAGCACCGACCCCCCTGGCGGCACCATATATTTT. Its protein is CASSTDPPGGTIYF.

The chain joins TRBV19 to TRBJ1-4, with 8 bases lining up with TRBD1. This CDR3 has 14 residues. Trimming removed 3 bases from V and 6 bases from J; junction bases left unmatched: 3. CDR1 is LNHDA and CDR2 is SQIVND in the germline V gene (reference sequence). The CDR3 DNA follows: TGTGCCAGTAGTATCCAGGGGGCTTATGAAAAACTGTTTTTT. Translating gives CASSIQGAYEKLFF.

This clone was seen more than once but under ten times. The rearrangement links TRBV5-1 to TRBJ1-1; the match to TRBD1 covers 7 bases. CDR1 SGHRS and CDR2 YFSETQ come from the germline V gene. This CDR3 comprises 14 residues. V shed 5 bases and J 0 bases; nucleotides not matched to a gene: 4. The CDR3 protein is CASRGTEMNTEAFF. CDR3 sequence (DNA): TGCGCCAGCAGGGGGACAGAGATGAACACTGAAGCTTTCTTT. Full variable domain (remainder filled in from reference TRBV5-1 and TRBJ1-1): KAGVTQTPRYLIKTRGQQVTLSCSPISGHRSVSWYQQTPGQGLQFLFEYFSETQRNKGNFPGRFSGRQFSNSRSEMNVSTLELGDSALYLCASRGTEMNTEAFFGQGTRLTVV.

The V call is TRBV28, the J call TRBJ2-1; TRBD2 agrees at 8 bases. CDR3 length: 16 residues. Trimming took 2 bases from V and 2 from J; bases not matched to a gene: 5. CDR1 MDHEN and CDR2 SYDVKM come from the germline V gene. Here the CDR3 DNA reads TGTGCCAGCAGTTTAGGGGCTAGCGGGCCCTACAATGAGCAGTTCTTC. Encoded protein: CASSLGASGPYNEQFF.

This chain uses TRBV7-9 with TRBJ1-5; perhaps TRBD1 as D (6 bases). CDR3 length: 16 residues. Germline V gene sequence: CDR1 SEHNR, CDR2 FQNEAQ (reference sequence). Trimming stripped 5 bases from V and 5 bases from J, with 19 bases between. The chain's CDR3 is CASSNAPGAADQPQHF. The CDR3 DNA follows: TGTGCCAGCAGCAACGCCCCAGGGGCCGCGGATCAGCCCCAGCATTTT. Together with reference TRBV7-9 and TRBJ1-5, the CDR3 gives the full variable domain: DTGVSQNPRHKITKRGQNVTFRCDPISEHNRLYWYRQTLGQGPEFLTYFQNEAQLEKSRLLSDRFSAERPKGSFSTLEIQRTEQGDSAMYLCASSNAPGAADQPQHFGDGTRLSIL.

J is TRBJ2-1 and V is TRBV19; D remains ambiguous. With 3 bases removed from V and 0 bases from J, the gap between germline ends came to 12 bases. The germline V gene encodes CDR1 LNHDA and CDR2 SQIVND (reference sequence). The CDR3 consists of 16 residues. The CDR3 bases are TGTGCCAGTAGTATCCCCGCGACCCCCTCCTACAATGAGCAGTTCTTC. Protein sequence: CASSIPATPSYNEQFF.

The chain joins TRBV21-1 to TRBJ2-4; TRBD2 was called by the table and not checked on the DNA. TRBV21-1 has pseudogene status. The CDR3 has 13 residues. The CDR3 nucleotides read TGTGCCATCGGAGACCTACCCCCCCACATTCAGTACTTC. Its translation: CAIGDLPPHIQYF.

This clone was seen more than once but under ten times. The chain carries TRBV27 and TRBJ1-2; 10 bases are shared with TRBD1. From germline, CDR1 is MNHEY and CDR2 SMNVEV (reference sequence). The V segment lost 5 bases and the J segment 2 bases; nucleotides outside the gene matches: 14. CDR3 length equals 18 residues. This CDR3 is CASSPPPGQGGGNYGYTF. CDR3 coding DNA: TGTGCCAGCAGTCCACCCCCCGGACAGGGGGGCGGCAACTATGGCTACACCTTC.

V and J are TRBV11-1 and TRBJ2-3; D unclear. This CDR3 region has 18 residues. Trimming took off 5 bases at V and 4 bases at J, with 25 bases between the two ends. The germline V gene has CDR1 SGHAT and CDR2 FQDESV (reference sequence). Here the CDR3 reads CASSARPTGSLGADTQYF. The CDR3 region has the DNA TGTGCCAGCAGCGCACGGCCGACTGGATCCCTTGGAGCAGATACGCAGTATTTT.

This chain joins TRBV9 and TRBJ1-5; 8 nucleotides agree with TRBD1. The germline gives CDR1 SGDLS, CDR2 YYNGEE. This CDR3 contains 17 residues. Trimming at V came to 4 bases and at J to 4 bases, leaving 13 bases not matched to a gene. The CDR3 region is CASSSRHGDRTNQPQHF. The CDR3 DNA sequence: TGTGCCAGCAGCTCCCGGCACGGGGACAGGACTAATCAGCCCCAGCATTTT.

The sample holds one count of this clone. The chain combines TRBV12-5 with TRBJ2-1; either TRBD1 or TRBD2 may fit D (5 bases each). V lost 5 bases and J lost 3, with 14 bases in between. The germline gives CDR1 LGHNT, CDR2 FRNRAP. CDR3 size: 15 residues. CDR3 loop: CASGLSGTYYNEQFF. CDR3 sequence (DNA): TGTGCTAGTGGTCTCAGTGGGACCTACTACAATGAGCAGTTCTTC.